This T cell receptor beta chain was obtained from a study of blood T cell repertoires in COVID-19. The germline V gene has CDR1 LGHDT and CDR2 YNNKEL (reference sequence). The V end lost 1 base, the J end lost 6 bases, and 22 bases lay between the germline ends. This CDR3 region has 18 residues. Clones were read by immunoSEQ multiplex PCR, and TCRdb kept only the in-frame ones, dropping some. The sample has about 310,000 clones, about 90% seen once. This rearrangement joins TRBV3-1 (or the pseudogene TRBV3-2) to TRBJ2-1, with D possibly TRBD2 on 6 matching bases. The sample taken for sequencing was PBMCs or T cells enriched from blood (not recorded which). This receptor was identified in a woman aged 25-40 years who had recovered from COVID-19. CDR3 sequence reads: CASSQGHFGGTFINEQFF. The CDR3 DNA reads as TGTGCCAGCAGCCAAGGGCATTTCGGCGGGACGTTCATCAATGAGCAGTTCTTC.